The clone carrying this TCR beta chain was observed a few times. Clones were read by immunoSEQ multiplex PCR, and TCRdb kept only the in-frame ones, dropping some. The sample shows around 6,800 clones, just under 75% of them seen only once. The sample belongs to a study of somatic mutations in cytotoxic T cells in rheumatoid arthritis. Trimming pared 2 bases from V and 6 bases from J, leaving 13 bases between. This CDR3 is 14 amino acids long. Germline V gene sequence: CDR1 MNHEY, CDR2 SMNVEV (reference sequence). This rearrangement joins TRBV27 to TRBJ1-2; possibly TRBD1 for D (5 bases). The sequencing sample was made of CD8+ T cells sorted from blood. The sequence came from an adult with rheumatoid arthritis. CDR3 nucleotide sequence: TGTGCCAGCAGTTTAAGGGCAGGGAAAAATGGCTACACCTTC. Its protein is CASSLRAGKNGYTF.